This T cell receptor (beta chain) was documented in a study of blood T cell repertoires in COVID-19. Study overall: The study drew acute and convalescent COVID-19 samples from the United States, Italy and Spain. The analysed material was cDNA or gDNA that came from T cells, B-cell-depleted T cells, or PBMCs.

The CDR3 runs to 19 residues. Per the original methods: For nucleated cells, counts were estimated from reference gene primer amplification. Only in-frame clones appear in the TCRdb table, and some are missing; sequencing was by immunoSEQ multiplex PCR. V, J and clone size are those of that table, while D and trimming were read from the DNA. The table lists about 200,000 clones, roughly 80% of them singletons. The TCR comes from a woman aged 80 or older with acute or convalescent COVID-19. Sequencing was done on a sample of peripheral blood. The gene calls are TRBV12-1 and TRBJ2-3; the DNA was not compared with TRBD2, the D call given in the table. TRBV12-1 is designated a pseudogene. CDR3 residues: CASSCPTSGGPIGTDTQYF. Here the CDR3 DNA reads TGTGCCAGCAGCTGCCCGACTAGCGGGGGGCCTATTGGCACAGATACGCAGTATTTT.